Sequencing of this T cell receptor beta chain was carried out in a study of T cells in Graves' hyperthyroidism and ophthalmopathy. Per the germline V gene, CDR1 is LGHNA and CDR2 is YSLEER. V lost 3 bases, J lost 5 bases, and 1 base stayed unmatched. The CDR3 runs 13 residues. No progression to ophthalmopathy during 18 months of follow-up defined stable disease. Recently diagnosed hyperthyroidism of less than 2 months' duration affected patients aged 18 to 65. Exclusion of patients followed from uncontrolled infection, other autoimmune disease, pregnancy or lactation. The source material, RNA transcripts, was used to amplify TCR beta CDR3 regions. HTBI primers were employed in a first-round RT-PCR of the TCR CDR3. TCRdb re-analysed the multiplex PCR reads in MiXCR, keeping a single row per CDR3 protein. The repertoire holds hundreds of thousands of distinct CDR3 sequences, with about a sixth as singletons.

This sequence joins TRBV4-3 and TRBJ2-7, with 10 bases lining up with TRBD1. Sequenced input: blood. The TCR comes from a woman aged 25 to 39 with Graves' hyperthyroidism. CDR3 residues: CASSQGTGDEQYF. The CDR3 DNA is TGCGCCAGCAGCCAGGGGACAGGGGACGAGCAGTACTTC.